The rows below give T cell receptor beta chains drawn from one sample of a study of T cell responses to AZD1222 COVID-19 vaccine. TCRdb keeps only in-frame clones here, not all; method: immunoSEQ multiplex PCR. Among under 150,000 clones listed, approximately 89% were seen once. Sequenced here: peripheral blood, sampled 28 days after the second AZD1222 dose. The source of these receptors is an adult who received the AZD1222 COVID-19 vaccine. CDR3s include the opening cysteine and the closing phenylalanine or tryptophan. D genes are given only for firm matches. The listing skips clone size in some rows; elsewhere it reads once, few, many or a size class.

clone_size j_call v_call d_call cdr3_aa cdr3_nt
NA TRBJ2-1 TRBV2 TRBD2 CASSEAPAGGHEQFF TGTGCCAGCAGTGAAGCGCCAGCGGGGGGGCATGAGCAGTTCTTC
few TRBJ1-4 TRBV18 TRBD1 CASSPRGQANEKLFF TGTGCCAGCTCACCAAGGGGGCAGGCTAATGAAAAACTGTTTTTT
NA TRBJ2-5 TRBV11-1 TRBD1 CASSRTGGLETQYF TGTGCCAGCAGCCGGACAGGGGGCTTGGAGACCCAGTACTTC
NA TRBJ2-3 TRBV5-4 NA CASSQLGGGALSTDTQYF TGTGCCAGCAGCCAATTGGGAGGGGGGGCCCTTAGCACAGATACGCAGTATTTT
NA TRBJ1-1 TRBV13 NA CASSLTPRGQGTEAFF TGTGCCAGCAGCTTAACCCCCCGGGGGCAGGGCACTGAAGCTTTCTTT
NA TRBJ2-7 TRBV27 TRBD1 CASSLSGTGGEQYF TGTGCCAGCAGTTTATCTGGGACAGGGGGCGAGCAGTACTTC
NA TRBJ2-7 TRBV10-3 NA CAISDFSREQYF TGTGCCATCAGTGATTTTAGTCGAGAGCAGTACTTC
once TRBJ2-3 TRBV7-6 NA CASSLGPSDTQYF TGTGCCAGCAGCTTAGGTCCCTCAGATACGCAGTATTTT
NA TRBJ1-4 TRBV7-9 TRBD1 CASSLGDSFLLNEKLFF TGTGCCAGCAGCTTAGGGGACAGTTTCCTCTTAAATGAAAAACTGTTTTTT
NA TRBJ2-3 TRBV7-2 NA CASSLVKADTQYF TGTGCCAGCAGCTTAGTCAAAGCAGATACGCAGTATTTT
NA TRBJ1-1 TRBV12-5 TRBD1 CASGLVQGGNTEAFF TGTGCTAGTGGTTTGGTACAGGGGGGCAACACTGAAGCTTTCTTT
NA TRBJ2-5 TRBV29-1 NA CSVVYGGPVETQYF TGCAGCGTTGTTTATGGGGGGCCTGTAGAGACCCAGTACTTC
NA TRBJ2-2 TRBV3-1/TRBV3-2 TRBD1 CASSRQGGTGELFF TGTGCCAGCAGCCGACAGGGCGGAACCGGGGAGCTGTTTTTT
NA TRBJ1-1 TRBV7-8 TRBD1 CASSFGTAGVAFF TGTGCCAGCAGCTTCGGGACAGCCGGTGTAGCTTTCTTT
NA TRBJ2-3 TRBV7-2 TRBD2 CASSARTSGSTDTQYF TGTGCCAGCAGCGCTCGGACTAGCGGCAGCACAGATACGCAGTATTTT
NA TRBJ2-1 TRBV5-4 NA CASNRADNEQFF TGTGCCAGCAACAGGGCTGACAATGAGCAGTTCTTC
NA TRBJ2-5 TRBV7-9 NA CASSLMGFSETQYF TGTGCCAGCAGCCTGATGGGGTTCTCGGAGACCCAGTACTTC
NA TRBJ1-2 TRBV6-5 TRBD1 CASIPGQANYGYTF TGTGCCAGCATTCCGGGACAGGCTAATTATGGCTACACCTTC
NA TRBJ1-5 TRBV19 NA CASSIRRQANQPQHF TGTGCCAGTAGTATTCGGAGACAGGCAAATCAGCCCCAGCATTTT
NA TRBJ1-6 TRBV6-4 NA CASREQVNNSPLHF TGTGCCAGCAGAGAACAGGTGAATAATTCACCCCTCCACTTT
NA TRBJ2-1 TRBV19 NA CASSGWVLNEQFF TGTGCCAGTAGTGGCTGGGTCCTTAATGAGCAGTTCTTC
NA TRBJ2-3 TRBV29-1 TRBD2 CSVSNSGGSTDTQYF TGCAGCGTCTCAAATAGCGGGGGGTCCACAGATACGCAGTATTTT
NA TRBJ2-1 TRBV19 NA CASSIGSGGPHEQFF TGTGCCAGTAGTATTGGGAGTGGGGGGCCCCATGAGCAGTTCTTC
NA TRBJ2-3 TRBV24-1 TRBD2 CATSGGEAGEHPDTQYF TGTGCCACCAGCGGGGGTGAGGCGGGGGAGCACCCTGATACGCAGTATTTT
NA TRBJ1-1 TRBV3-1/TRBV3-2 NA CASTPGRFGTEAFF TGTGCCAGCACCCCAGGGAGATTCGGCACTGAAGCTTTCTTT
NA TRBJ2-7 TRBV6-1 NA CASSSLGTNEQYF TGTGCCAGCAGCTCCCTCGGCACCAACGAGCAGTACTTC
NA TRBJ1-5 TRBV19 NA CASSNRENQPQHF TGTGCCAGTAGTAATCGGGAAAATCAGCCCCAGCATTTT
NA TRBJ1-2 TRBV10-1 NA CASSRLGENYGYTF TGCGCCAGCAGCCGGCTGGGAGAGAACTATGGCTACACCTTC
once TRBJ1-1 TRBV4-1 NA CASSQVSGEFTEAFF TGCGCCAGCAGCCAAGTGTCTGGGGAGTTCACTGAAGCTTTCTTT
NA TRBJ1-1 TRBV27 NA CASSHKGSGTEAFF TGTGCCAGCAGTCATAAGGGGTCTGGCACTGAAGCTTTCTTT
NA TRBJ2-7 TRBV15 TRBD1 CATSMGVSGQISPYEQYF TGTGCCACCAGCATGGGCGTATCGGGACAGATTAGTCCCTACGAGCAGTACTTC